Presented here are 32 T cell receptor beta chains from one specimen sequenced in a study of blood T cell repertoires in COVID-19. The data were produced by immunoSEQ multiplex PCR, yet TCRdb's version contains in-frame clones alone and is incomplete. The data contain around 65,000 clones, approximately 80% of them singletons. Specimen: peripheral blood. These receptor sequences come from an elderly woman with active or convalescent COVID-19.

In DNA, the CDR3 is TGCGCCAGCAGCTTTGGACCGGGACAGGGTAACATTCAGTACTTC. Translation: CASSFGPGQGNIQYF. The V call is TRBV5-1, the J call TRBJ2-4, with 9 bases fitting TRBD1. The CDR3 contains 15 residues. V was clipped by 2 bases and J by 7 bases; unmatched bases: 7. From germline, CDR1 is SGHRS and CDR2 YFSETQ.

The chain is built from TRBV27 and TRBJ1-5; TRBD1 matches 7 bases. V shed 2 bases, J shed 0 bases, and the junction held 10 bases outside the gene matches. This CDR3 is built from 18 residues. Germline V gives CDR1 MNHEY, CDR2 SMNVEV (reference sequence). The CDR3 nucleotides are TGTGCCAGCAGTTTACGGTGGGACAGATTCTTTAGCAATCAGCCCCAGCATTTT. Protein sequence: CASSLRWDRFFSNQPQHF.

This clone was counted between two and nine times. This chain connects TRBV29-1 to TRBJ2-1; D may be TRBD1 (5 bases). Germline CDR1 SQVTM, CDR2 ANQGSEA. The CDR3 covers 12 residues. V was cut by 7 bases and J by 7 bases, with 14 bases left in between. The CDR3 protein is CSGLGQQNEQFF. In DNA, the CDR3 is TGCAGCGGTTTAGGACAACAGAATGAGCAGTTCTTC.

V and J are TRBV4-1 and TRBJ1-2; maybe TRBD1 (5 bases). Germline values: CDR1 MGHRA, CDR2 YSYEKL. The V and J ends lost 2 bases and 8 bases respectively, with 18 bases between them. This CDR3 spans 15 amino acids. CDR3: CASSQSQWAGVGYTF. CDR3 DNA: TGCGCCAGCAGCCAATCCCAATGGGCGGGGGTAGGCTACACCTTC.

The CDR3 loop reads CASSSTGVSYEQYF. CDR3 DNA sequence: TGTGCCAGCAGCTCGACAGGGGTCTCCTACGAGCAGTACTTC. The V call is TRBV7-8, the J call TRBJ2-7; 8 bases agree with TRBD1. The junction had 2 bases not matched to a gene; V was cut back by 4 bases and J by 0 bases. This CDR3 has 14 residues. Per the germline V gene, CDR1 is SGHVS and CDR2 is FQNEAQ.

In nucleotides, the CDR3 is TGTGCCAGCAGCCGCGCCTCCGGGGGGGGCACAGATACGCAGTATTTT. Its protein product is CASSRASGGGTDTQYF. The V call is TRBV9, the J call TRBJ2-3, with 8 bases that match TRBD2. From germline, CDR1 is SGDLS and CDR2 YYNGEE. V gave up 4 bases and J gave up 1 base; unmatched junction bases: 8. The CDR3 is 16 amino acids.

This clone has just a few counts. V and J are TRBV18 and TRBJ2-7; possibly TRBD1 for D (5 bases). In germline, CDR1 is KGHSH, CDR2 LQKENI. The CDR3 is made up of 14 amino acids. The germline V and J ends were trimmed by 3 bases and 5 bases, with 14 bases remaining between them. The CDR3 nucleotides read TGTGCCAGCTCACCCCCGGCAGGGCGAGACGAGCAGTACTTC. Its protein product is CASSPPAGRDEQYF.

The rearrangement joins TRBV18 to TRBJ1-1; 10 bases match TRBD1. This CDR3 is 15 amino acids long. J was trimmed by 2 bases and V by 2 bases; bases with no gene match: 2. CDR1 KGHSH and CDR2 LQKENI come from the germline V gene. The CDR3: CASSPWDRGNTEAFF. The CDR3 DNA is TGTGCCAGCTCACCATGGGACAGGGGAAACACTGAAGCTTTCTTT.

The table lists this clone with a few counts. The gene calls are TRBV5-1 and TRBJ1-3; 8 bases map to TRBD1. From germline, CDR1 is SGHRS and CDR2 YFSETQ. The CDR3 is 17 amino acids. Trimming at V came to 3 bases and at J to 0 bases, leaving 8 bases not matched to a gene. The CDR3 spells CASSWGGQEYSGNTIYF. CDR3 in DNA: TGCGCCAGCAGCTGGGGGGGACAGGAGTACTCTGGAAACACCATATATTTT.

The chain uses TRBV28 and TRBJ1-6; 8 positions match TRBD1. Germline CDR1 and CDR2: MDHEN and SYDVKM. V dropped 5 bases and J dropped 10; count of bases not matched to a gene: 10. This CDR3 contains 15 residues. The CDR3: CASSGGQGGWSPLHF. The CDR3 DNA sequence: TGTGCCAGCAGTGGAGGACAGGGAGGATGGTCACCCCTCCACTTT.

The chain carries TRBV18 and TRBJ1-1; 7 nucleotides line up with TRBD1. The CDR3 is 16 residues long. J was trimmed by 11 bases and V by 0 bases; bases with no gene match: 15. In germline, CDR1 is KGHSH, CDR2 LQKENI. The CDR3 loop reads CASSPPSGQTSLKAFF. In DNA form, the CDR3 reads TGTGCCAGCTCACCACCCTCGGGACAGACCTCTTTGAAGGCTTTCTTT.

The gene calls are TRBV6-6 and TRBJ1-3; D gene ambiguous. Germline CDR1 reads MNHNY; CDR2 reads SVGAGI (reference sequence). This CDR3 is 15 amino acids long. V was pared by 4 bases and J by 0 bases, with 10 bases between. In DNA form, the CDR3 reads TGTGCCAGCAGTTGGGCCAGCCGCTCTGGAAACACCATATATTTT. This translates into CASSWASRSGNTIYF.

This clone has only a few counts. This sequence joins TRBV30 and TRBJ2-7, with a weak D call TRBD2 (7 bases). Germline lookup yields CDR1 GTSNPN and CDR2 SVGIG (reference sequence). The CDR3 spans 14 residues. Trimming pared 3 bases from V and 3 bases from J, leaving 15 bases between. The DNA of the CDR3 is TGTGCCTGGAGCTCGGGGGGCTTCTACTACGAGCAGTACTTC. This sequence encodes CAWSSGGFYYEQYF.

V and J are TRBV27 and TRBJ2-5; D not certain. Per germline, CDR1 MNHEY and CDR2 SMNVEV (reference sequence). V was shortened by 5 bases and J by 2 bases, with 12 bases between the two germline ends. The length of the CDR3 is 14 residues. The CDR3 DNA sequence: TGTGCCAGCAGTGGCTCCGGGTTTCAAGAGACCCAGTACTTC. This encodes CASSGSGFQETQYF.

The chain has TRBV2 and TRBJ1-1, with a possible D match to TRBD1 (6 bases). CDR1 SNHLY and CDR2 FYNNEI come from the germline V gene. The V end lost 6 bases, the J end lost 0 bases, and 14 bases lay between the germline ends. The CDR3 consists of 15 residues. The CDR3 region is CASRGMAGVNTEAFF. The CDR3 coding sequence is TGTGCCAGCAGGGGAATGGCAGGGGTGAACACTGAAGCTTTCTTT.

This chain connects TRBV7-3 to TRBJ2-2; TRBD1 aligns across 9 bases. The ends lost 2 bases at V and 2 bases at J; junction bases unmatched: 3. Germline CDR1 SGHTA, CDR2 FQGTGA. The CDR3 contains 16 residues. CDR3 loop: CASSLSGQGNTGELFF. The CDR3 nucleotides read TGTGCCAGCAGCTTATCGGGACAGGGCAACACCGGGGAGCTGTTTTTT.

The CDR3 coding sequence is TGTGCCAGCTCAGAGAGACAGGGCACAGATACGCAGTATTTT. It is translated as CASSERQGTDTQYF. The rearrangement links TRBV18 to TRBJ2-3; possibly TRBD1 for D (6 bases). CDR3 length equals 14 residues. V was pared by 5 bases and J by 1 base, with 10 bases between. CDR1 and CDR2 (germline): KGHSH, LQKENI.

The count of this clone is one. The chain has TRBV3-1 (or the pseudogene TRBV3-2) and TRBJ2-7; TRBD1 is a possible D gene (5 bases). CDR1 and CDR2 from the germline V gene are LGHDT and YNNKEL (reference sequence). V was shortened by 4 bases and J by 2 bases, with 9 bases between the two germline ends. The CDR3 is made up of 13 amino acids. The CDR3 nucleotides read TGTGCCAGCAGCCCGGACAAACCCTACGAGCAGTACTTC. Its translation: CASSPDKPYEQYF.

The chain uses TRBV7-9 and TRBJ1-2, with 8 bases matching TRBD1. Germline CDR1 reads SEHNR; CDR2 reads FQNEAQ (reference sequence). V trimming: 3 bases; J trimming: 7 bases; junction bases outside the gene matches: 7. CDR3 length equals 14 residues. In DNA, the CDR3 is TGTGCCAGCAGCTTGGGCCAGGGGGCGATTGGCTACACCTTC. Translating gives CASSLGQGAIGYTF.

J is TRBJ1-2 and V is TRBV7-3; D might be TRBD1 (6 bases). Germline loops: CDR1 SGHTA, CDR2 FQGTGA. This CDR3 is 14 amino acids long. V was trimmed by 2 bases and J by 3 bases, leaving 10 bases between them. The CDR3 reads CASSLSAGDYGYTF. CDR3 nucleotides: TGTGCCAGCAGCTTATCGGCAGGGGACTATGGCTACACCTTC.

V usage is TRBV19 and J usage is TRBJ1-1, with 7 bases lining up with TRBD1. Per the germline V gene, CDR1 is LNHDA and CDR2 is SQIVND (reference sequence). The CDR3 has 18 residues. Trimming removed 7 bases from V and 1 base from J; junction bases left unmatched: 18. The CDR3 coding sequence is TGTGCCAGTAACAAGAAGGGGCTCTGGACAGGACAGAACACTGAAGCTTTCTTT. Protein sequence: CASNKKGLWTGQNTEAFF. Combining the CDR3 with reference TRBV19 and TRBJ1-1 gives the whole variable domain DGGITQSPKYLFRKEGQNVTLSCEQNLNHDAMYWYRQDPGQGLRLIYYSQIVNDFQKGDIAEGYSVSREKKESFPLTVTSAQKNPTAFYLCASNKKGLWTGQNTEAFFGQGTRLTVV.

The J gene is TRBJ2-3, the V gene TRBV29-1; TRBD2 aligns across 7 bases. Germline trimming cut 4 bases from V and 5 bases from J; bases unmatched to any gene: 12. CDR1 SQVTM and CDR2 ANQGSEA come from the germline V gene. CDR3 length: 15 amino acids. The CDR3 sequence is CSVGGSFAGGDTQYF. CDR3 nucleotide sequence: TGCAGCGTTGGCGGGAGTTTCGCTGGTGGAGATACGCAGTATTTT.

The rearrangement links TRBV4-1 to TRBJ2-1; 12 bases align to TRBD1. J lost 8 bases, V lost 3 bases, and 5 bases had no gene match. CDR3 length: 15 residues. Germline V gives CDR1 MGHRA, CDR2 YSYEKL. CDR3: CASSQGQGADYEQFF. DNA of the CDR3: TGCGCCAGCAGCCAGGGACAGGGGGCTGACTATGAGCAGTTCTTC.

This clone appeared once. Here the CDR3 reads CASSYVRGEGEAFF. The CDR3 nucleotides read TGTGCCAGCAGTTATGTGCGAGGTGAGGGTGAAGCTTTCTTT. The J gene is TRBJ1-1, the V gene TRBV6-5, with D unresolved. This CDR3 has 14 amino acids. V was shortened by 3 bases and J by 7 bases, with 15 bases between the two germline ends. Germline V gene lookup returns CDR1 MNHEY and CDR2 SVGAGI.

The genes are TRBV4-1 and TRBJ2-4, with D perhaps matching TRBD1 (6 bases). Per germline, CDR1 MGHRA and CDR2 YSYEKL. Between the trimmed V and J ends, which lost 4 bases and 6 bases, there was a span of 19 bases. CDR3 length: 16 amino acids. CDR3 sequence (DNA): TGCGCCAGCAGCCGGTCCGGGACACAAGGAGGAAACATTCAGTACTTC. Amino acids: CASSRSGTQGGNIQYF.

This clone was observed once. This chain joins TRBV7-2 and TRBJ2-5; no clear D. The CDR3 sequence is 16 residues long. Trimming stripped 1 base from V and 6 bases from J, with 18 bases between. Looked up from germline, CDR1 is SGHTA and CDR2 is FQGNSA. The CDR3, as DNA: TGTGCCAGCAGCTTAGGTTTCCTAGGTGAATTGAAGACCCAGTACTTC. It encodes CASSLGFLGELKTQYF.

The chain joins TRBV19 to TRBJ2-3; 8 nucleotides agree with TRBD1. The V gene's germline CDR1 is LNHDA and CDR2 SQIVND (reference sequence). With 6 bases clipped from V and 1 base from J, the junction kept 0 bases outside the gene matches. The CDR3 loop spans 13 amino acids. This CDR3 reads CASRGQGTDTQYF. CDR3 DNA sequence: TGTGCCAGTAGGGGACAGGGCACAGATACGCAGTATTTT.

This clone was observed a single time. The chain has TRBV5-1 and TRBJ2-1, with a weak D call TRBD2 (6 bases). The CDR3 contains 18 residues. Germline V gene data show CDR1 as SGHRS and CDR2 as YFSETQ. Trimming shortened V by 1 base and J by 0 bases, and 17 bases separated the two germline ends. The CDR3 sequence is CASSLKDYPASSYNEQFF. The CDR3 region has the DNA TGCGCCAGCAGCTTGAAGGACTACCCCGCTAGCTCCTACAATGAGCAGTTCTTC.

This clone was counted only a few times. The CDR3 is CASTNIGTPGARYGYTF. The CDR3 DNA follows: TGTGCCAGTACCAATATTGGGACCCCGGGAGCCCGATATGGCTACACCTTC. V usage is TRBV19 and J usage is TRBJ1-2; tentatively, D is TRBD1 (5 bases). Germline lookup yields CDR1 LNHDA and CDR2 SQIVND (reference sequence). Trimming removed 7 bases at V and 5 bases at J, with 26 bases between. This CDR3 is 17 amino acids long.

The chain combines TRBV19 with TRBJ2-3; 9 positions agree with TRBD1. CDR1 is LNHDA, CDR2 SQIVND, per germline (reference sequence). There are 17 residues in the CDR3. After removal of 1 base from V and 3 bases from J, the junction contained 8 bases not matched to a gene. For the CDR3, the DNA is TGTGCCAGTAGTATAGGGGAAACAGGGGGCTTTACAGATACGCAGTATTTT. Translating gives CASSIGETGGFTDTQYF.

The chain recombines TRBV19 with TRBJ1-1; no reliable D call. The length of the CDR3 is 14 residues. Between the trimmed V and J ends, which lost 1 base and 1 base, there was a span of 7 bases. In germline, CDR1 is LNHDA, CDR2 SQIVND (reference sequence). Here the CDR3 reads CASSIVLTNTEAFF. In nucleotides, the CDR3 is TGTGCCAGTAGTATAGTGCTAACGAACACTGAAGCTTTCTTT. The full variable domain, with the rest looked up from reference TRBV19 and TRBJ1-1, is DGGITQSPKYLFRKEGQNVTLSCEQNLNHDAMYWYRQDPGQGLRLIYYSQIVNDFQKGDIAEGYSVSREKKESFPLTVTSAQKNPTAFYLCASSIVLTNTEAFFGQGTRLTVV.

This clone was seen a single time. DNA for the CDR3: TGTGCCAGCAGTACGGGTGGGGCTGGTGGAAACACCATATATTTT. It specifies CASSTGGAGGNTIYF. The rearrangement links TRBV6-5 to TRBJ1-3; tentatively, D is TRBD1 (5 bases). This CDR3 contains 15 residues. Germline V gene data show CDR1 as MNHEY and CDR2 as SVGAGI. Trimming left V 5 bases short and J 3 bases short, with 14 bases between.